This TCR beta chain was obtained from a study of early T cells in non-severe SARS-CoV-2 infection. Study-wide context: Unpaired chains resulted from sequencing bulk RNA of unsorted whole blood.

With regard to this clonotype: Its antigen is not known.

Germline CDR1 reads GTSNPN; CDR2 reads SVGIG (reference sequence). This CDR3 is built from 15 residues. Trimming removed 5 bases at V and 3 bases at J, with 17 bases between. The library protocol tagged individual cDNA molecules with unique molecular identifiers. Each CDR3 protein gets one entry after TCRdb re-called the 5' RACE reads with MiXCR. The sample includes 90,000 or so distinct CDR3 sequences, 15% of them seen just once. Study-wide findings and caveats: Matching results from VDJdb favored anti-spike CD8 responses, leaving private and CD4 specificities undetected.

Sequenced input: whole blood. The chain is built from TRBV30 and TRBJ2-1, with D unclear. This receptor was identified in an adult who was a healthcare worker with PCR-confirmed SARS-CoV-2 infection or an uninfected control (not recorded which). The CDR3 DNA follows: TGTGCCTGGGTGTCCACAGAGGTAGGCTACAATGAGCAGTTCTTC. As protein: CAWVSTEVGYNEQFF.